These 32 T cell receptor beta chains share one sample of origin, sequenced in a study of CD8 T cells in ankylosing spondylitis. TCRdb re-derived calls from the 5' RACE reads in MiXCR, one entry per CDR3 protein. The table lists 250,000 or so distinct CDR3 sequences, approximately 11% of them singletons. Sequenced input: blood, either unsorted or a sorted T cell fraction (not recorded which). These receptors were collected from a male donor with ankylosing spondylitis or in good health (not recorded which).

This chain uses TRBV3-1 with TRBJ2-5; D gene uncertain. Trimming removed 4 bases from V and 5 bases from J, with 17 bases in between. This CDR3 has 15 amino acids. Germline CDR1 reads LGHDT; CDR2 reads YNNKEL (reference sequence). CDR3 in DNA: TGTGCCAGCAGCCCCCCCCCAGCCCGCCGGGAGACCCAGTACTTC. Residues: CASSPPPARRETQYF.

This clonotype was picked up many times. This sequence joins TRBV28 and TRBJ1-5; TRBD1 agrees at 7 bases. Germline CDR1 and CDR2: MDHEN and SYDVKM. The CDR3 covers 16 residues. V lost 5 bases, J lost 4 bases, and 11 bases stayed unmatched. DNA for the CDR3: TGTGCCAGCAGTCCACTGACAGGGCTCTCAAATCAGCCCCAGCATTTT. Translating it yields CASSPLTGLSNQPQHF. Using reference TRBV28 and TRBJ1-5 for the parts outside the CDR3, the full variable domain is DVKVTQSSRYLVKRTGEKVFLECVQDMDHENMFWYRQDPGLGLRLIYFSYDVKMKEKGDIPEGYSVSREKKERFSLILESASTNQTSMYLCASSPLTGLSNQPQHFGDGTRLSIL.

This clonotype was observed at least ten times. The rearrangement uses TRBV20-1 and TRBJ2-2; the match to TRBD2 covers 9 bases. Germline lookup yields CDR1 DFQATT and CDR2 SNEGSKA (reference sequence). The CDR3 has 15 amino acids. Germline trimming cut 4 bases from V and 7 bases from J; bases unmatched to any gene: 10. The CDR3 coding sequence is TGCAGTGCTATTAGCGGGGGCCCGCTGGTCGGGGAGCTGTTTTTT. Amino acid sequence: CSAISGGPLVGELFF.

There are many counts of this clonotype. V usage is TRBV5-1 and J usage is TRBJ1-1; TRBD1 matches at 9 bases. The CDR3 has 16 amino acids. V lost 7 bases and J lost 3; bases outside the gene matches: 13. Germline-derived CDR1 and CDR2 are SGHRS and YFSETQ. CDR3 in amino acids: CASSSRDRDRYTEAFF. The CDR3 DNA is TGCGCCAGCTCAAGCCGGGACAGGGATCGCTACACTGAAGCTTTCTTT.

This clonotype occurred many times. The J gene is TRBJ1-2, the V gene TRBV27; D possibly corresponds to TRBD1 (6 bases). Looked up from germline, CDR1 is MNHEY and CDR2 is SMNVEV (reference sequence). Deletions cut 2 bases from V and 8 bases from J, with 15 bases between. The CDR3 spans 14 residues. For the CDR3, the DNA is TGTGCCAGCAGTTTAAGTGGGGGCACGGGGGGCTACACCTTC. Translated: CASSLSGGTGGYTF.

There are many counts of this clonotype. V is TRBV5-5 and J is TRBJ1-6; perhaps TRBD1 as D (6 bases). Germline CDR1 is SGHKS and CDR2 is YYEKEE (reference sequence). Trimming cost V 4 bases and J 8 bases, with 13 bases left between them. This CDR3 has 14 residues. The CDR3 reads CASSPGAWDSPLHF. Written as DNA, the CDR3 is TGTGCCAGCAGCCCAGGGGCTTGGGATTCACCCCTCCACTTT. Using reference TRBV5-5 and TRBJ1-6 for the parts outside the CDR3, the full variable domain is DAGVTQSPTHLIKTRGQQVTLRCSPISGHKSVSWYQQVLGQGPQFIFQYYEKEERGRGNFPDRFSARQFPNYSSELNVNALLLGDSALYLCASSPGAWDSPLHFGNGTRLTVT.

This clonotype was seen ten or more times. V and J are TRBV7-6 and TRBJ2-7; D call uncertain. This CDR3 contains 13 residues. V was cut by 4 bases and J by 0 bases, with 7 bases left in between. Germline V gene sequence: CDR1 SGHVS, CDR2 FNYEAQ. The CDR3 sequence is CASSSTSSYEQYF. The DNA of the CDR3 is TGTGCCAGCAGCTCAACGAGCTCCTACGAGCAGTACTTC.

This clonotype has a count of ten or more. The chain has TRBV24-1 and TRBJ2-1; D not certain. CDR1 and CDR2 from the germline V gene are KGHDR and SFDVKD. The CDR3 is 15 residues long. The V gene lost 4 bases and the J gene lost 5 bases, with 14 bases spanning the gap. Here the CDR3 DNA reads TGTGCCACCAGTGACTTAAATTCCGTTAACAATGAGCAGTTCTTC. Its translation is CATSDLNSVNNEQFF.

This clonotype has a handful of counts. V is TRBV5-4 and J is TRBJ2-3; maybe TRBD2 (6 bases). The germline V gene has CDR1 SGHNT and CDR2 YYREEE (reference sequence). The ends were cut back, 6 bases at V and 3 bases at J, with 14 bases in the middle. CDR3 length equals 14 residues. The CDR3 here is CASMDRDSTDTQYF. For the CDR3, the DNA is TGTGCCAGCATGGACCGGGACTCTACAGATACGCAGTATTTT.

The sample holds many counts of this clonotype. In nucleotides, the CDR3 is TGCGCCAGCAGCCAAGATCAAGGACAGGGCACAGATACGCAGTATTTT. As protein: CASSQDQGQGTDTQYF. The J gene is TRBJ2-3, the V gene TRBV4-1; 7 bases match TRBD1. CDR1 and CDR2 (germline): MGHRA, YSYEKL. This CDR3 is built from 16 residues. V lost 0 bases to trimming and J lost 1 base; unmatched junction nucleotides: 4.

This clonotype was detected ten times or more. The chain combines TRBV25-1 with TRBJ2-5; tentative D call: TRBD2 (7 bases). This CDR3 contains 15 residues. CDR1 is MGHDK, CDR2 SYGVNS, per germline. The germline V and J ends were trimmed by 3 bases and 5 bases, with 16 bases remaining between them. Here the CDR3 reads CASSDFGGGTETQYF. The CDR3 DNA is TGTGCCAGCAGTGATTTCGGCGGGGGCACGGAGACCCAGTACTTC.

Ten or more counts support this clonotype. The chain combines TRBV24-1 with TRBJ2-2; D unresolved. V was cut by 4 bases and J by 0 bases, with 8 bases left in between. This CDR3 has 15 amino acids. CDR1 is KGHDR and CDR2 is SFDVKD in the germline V gene. The CDR3 protein is CATSDAQANTGELFF. In DNA form, the CDR3 reads TGTGCCACCAGTGACGCACAAGCGAACACCGGGGAGCTGTTTTTT.

This clonotype was recorded once. The chain links TRBV14 to TRBJ2-7; D unresolved. The CDR3 has 12 residues. Germline values: CDR1 SGHDN, CDR2 FVKESK. V was clipped by 4 bases and J by 12 bases, with 16 bases between them. The DNA for the CDR3 is TGTGCCAGCAGCCTCTCCCGGCAGGAGAGGTACTTC. Amino acids: CASSLSRQERYF.

This clonotype was observed many times. The V and J genes are TRBV7-3 and TRBJ2-2; possibly TRBD2 for D (5 bases). Germline lookup yields CDR1 SGHTA and CDR2 FQGTGA. Trimming left V 0 bases short and J 4 bases short, with 9 bases between. The CDR3 extends over 15 amino acids. The CDR3 DNA follows: TGTGCCAGCAGCTTAACGTTTAGCGCCACCGGGGAGCTGTTTTTT. It is translated as CASSLTFSATGELFF.

This clonotype was detected only a few times. This chain joins TRBV6-2 or TRBV6-3 and TRBJ1-2; D is ambiguous. The CDR3 length is 13 residues. Trimming left V 2 bases short and J 6 bases short, with 10 bases between. Germline V gives CDR1 MNHEY, CDR2 SVGEGT. CDR3 residues: CASSYTIWDGYTF. CDR3 in DNA: TGTGCCAGCAGTTACACGATATGGGATGGCTACACCTTC.

This clonotype showed up many times. The chain employs TRBV5-1 and TRBJ1-1; tentatively, D is TRBD1 (6 bases). The V end was cut by 3 bases, the J end by 5 bases, with 17 bases between. Germline V gene sequence: CDR1 SGHRS, CDR2 YFSETQ. This CDR3 contains 15 residues. CDR3 sequence: CASSSWPHTGTEAFF. The DNA of the CDR3 is TGCGCCAGCAGCTCATGGCCCCATACAGGGACTGAAGCTTTCTTT. Supplemented by reference TRBV5-1 and TRBJ1-1, the full variable domain reads KAGVTQTPRYLIKTRGQQVTLSCSPISGHRSVSWYQQTPGQGLQFLFEYFSETQRNKGNFPGRFSGRQFSNSRSEMNVSTLELGDSALYLCASSSWPHTGTEAFFGQGTRLTVV.

This clonotype was recorded at least ten times. The CDR3 reads CASSPGTKLYEQYF. DNA for the CDR3: TGCGCCAGCAGCCCGGGGACAAAGCTATACGAGCAGTACTTC. The chain employs TRBV5-1 and TRBJ2-7; D may be TRBD1 (6 bases). The germline CDR1 and CDR2 sequences are SGHRS and YFSETQ. This CDR3 has 14 amino acids. The germline V and J ends were trimmed by 4 bases and 4 bases, with 15 bases remaining between them.

The gene calls are TRBV12-3 or TRBV12-4 and TRBJ1-2; 8 bases fit TRBD1. The CDR3 length is 14 residues. With 3 bases clipped from V and 7 bases from J, the junction kept 7 bases outside the gene matches. The CDR3 sequence: CASSLRRGLFGYTF. CDR3 DNA sequence: TGTGCCAGCAGTTTGCGCAGGGGGCTTTTTGGCTACACCTTC.

This clonotype turned up a few times. The chain has TRBV7-6 and TRBJ2-7; TRBD2 aligns across 8 bases. The V segment lost 4 bases and the J segment 5 bases; nucleotides outside the gene matches: 19. Germline V lookup: CDR1 SGHVS, CDR2 FNYEAQ. The CDR3 runs to 18 residues. The CDR3 here is CASSSRPGSREGRHEQYF. The DNA of the CDR3 is TGTGCCAGCAGCTCCCGCCCAGGTAGCCGGGAGGGCCGTCACGAGCAGTACTTC. Drawing the rest from reference TRBV7-6 and TRBJ2-7, the complete variable domain is GAGVSQSPRYKVTKRGQDVALRCDPISGHVSLYWYRQALGQGPEFLTYFNYEAQQDKSGLPNDRFSAERPEGSISTLTIQRTEQRDSAMYRCASSSRPGSREGRHEQYFGPGTRLTVT.

The V and J genes are TRBV20-1 and TRBJ1-5, with TRBD1 matching 7 bases. Germline V gene lookup returns CDR1 DFQATT and CDR2 SNEGSKA (reference sequence). Unmatched junction bases numbered 4, after V lost 3 bases and J lost 2 bases. The CDR3 spans 14 residues. The CDR3: CSARLDRGNQPQHF. In nucleotides, the CDR3 is TGCAGTGCTAGGCTTGACAGGGGCAATCAGCCCCAGCATTTT.

The chain employs TRBV19 and TRBJ2-2; maybe TRBD2 (5 bases). CDR1 is LNHDA, CDR2 SQIVND, per germline (reference sequence). V lost 5 bases and J 4 bases, leaving 14 bases between the germline ends. The CDR3 consists of 15 residues. The CDR3 protein is CASSPTGSGTGELFF. DNA of the CDR3: TGTGCCAGTAGTCCGACGGGATCGGGCACCGGGGAGCTGTTTTTT.

This clonotype was counted many times. V usage is TRBV7-9 and J usage is TRBJ1-4, with no clear D. CDR3 size: 11 residues. V gave up 4 bases and J gave up 6 bases, with 3 bases separating them. Germline assignment: CDR1 SEHNR and CDR2 FQNEAQ (reference sequence). The CDR3: CASSWDEKLFF. As DNA, the CDR3 is TGTGCCAGCAGCTGGGATGAAAAACTGTTTTTT.

This clonotype has ten or more counts. In nucleotides, the CDR3 is TGTGCCAGCAGCTTAGGGGCTATTGACAATGAGCAGTTCTTC. This translates into CASSLGAIDNEQFF. V usage is TRBV7-9 and J usage is TRBJ2-1; D unresolved. There are 14 residues in the CDR3. Germline V lookup: CDR1 SEHNR, CDR2 FQNEAQ (reference sequence). V was trimmed by 1 base and J by 5 bases, leaving 9 bases between them.

This clonotype was picked up many times. This chain uses TRBV5-1 with TRBJ2-3, with 9 bases lining up with TRBD1. V dropped 4 bases and J dropped 0; count of bases not matched to a gene: 6. The CDR3 consists of 16 residues. Germline V gives CDR1 SGHRS, CDR2 YFSETQ. The CDR3 spells CASSPQTGGSTDTQYF. Here the CDR3 DNA reads TGCGCCAGCAGCCCCCAGACAGGGGGTAGCACAGATACGCAGTATTTT.

This clonotype was counted only a few times. The chain couples TRBV10-3 to TRBJ2-3; D is possibly TRBD2 (5 bases). V was pared by 10 bases and J by 1 base, with 12 bases between. Germline assignment: CDR1 ENHRY and CDR2 SYGVKD. The length of the CDR3 is 13 residues. The CDR3 DNA follows: TGTGCCACCAATGAAGCGGGCACAGATACGCAGTATTTT. Its translation: CATNEAGTDTQYF.

This clonotype was seen many times. The chain has TRBV7-8 and TRBJ2-3, with D perhaps TRBD1 or TRBD2 (6 bases each). The CDR3 covers 15 residues. The V end was cut by 4 bases, the J end by 5 bases, with 16 bases between. Germline values: CDR1 SGHVS, CDR2 FQNEAQ. CDR3 residues: CASSSNGGSKDTQYF. In DNA, the CDR3 is TGTGCCAGCAGCTCGAACGGGGGCTCGAAAGATACGCAGTATTTT.

This clonotype was seen many times. The chain has TRBV6-5 and TRBJ1-2, with 11 nucleotides matching TRBD1. Germline values: CDR1 MNHEY, CDR2 SVGAGI. The V and J ends lost 0 bases and 5 bases, in that order; junction bases with no gene match: 5. The CDR3 totals 16 residues. CDR3 sequence reads: CASSYSGQGASYGYTF. DNA for the CDR3: TGTGCCAGCAGTTACTCCGGACAGGGGGCTAGTTATGGCTACACCTTC.

This clonotype was seen a handful of times. The chain carries TRBV6-2 or TRBV6-3 and TRBJ2-7; D may match TRBD1 or TRBD2 (5 bases each). Germline V lookup: CDR1 MNHEY, CDR2 SVGEGT. There are 15 residues in the CDR3. Trimming cost V 2 bases and J 0 bases, with 11 bases left between them. This CDR3 reads CASSYESGPSYEQYF. The CDR3 nucleotides are TGTGCCAGCAGTTACGAATCGGGACCCTCCTACGAGCAGTACTTC.

Many counts were recorded for this clonotype. The chain carries TRBV5-1 and TRBJ2-3, with TRBD2 matching 7 bases. This CDR3 has 15 residues. Germline V gene sequence: CDR1 SGHRS, CDR2 YFSETQ. V lost 6 bases and J lost 0; bases outside the gene matches: 7. CDR3 sequence (DNA): TGCGCCAGCACGGGAGGAGGGACTAGCACAGATACGCAGTATTTT. Its protein product is CASTGGGTSTDTQYF.

CDR3 nucleotides: TGTGCCAGCAGTCCAGGGGCGTATGAAGCTTTCTTT. Translation: CASSPGAYEAFF. The chain has TRBV28 and TRBJ1-1; D is possibly TRBD1 (6 bases). The CDR3 consists of 12 residues. Germline V CDR1 and CDR2: MDHEN, SYDVKM. Trimming removed 5 bases at V and 7 bases at J, with 11 bases between.

Ten or more counts support this clonotype. This sequence joins TRBV25-1 and TRBJ1-2; a weak D match, TRBD1 (5 bases). The CDR3 has 13 amino acids. With 4 bases removed from V and 4 bases from J, the gap between germline ends came to 10 bases. Germline V lookup: CDR1 MGHDK, CDR2 SYGVNS. CDR3 nucleotides: TGTGCCAGCAGTGCGGGACGGGGCTATGGCTACACCTTC. Translation gives CASSAGRGYGYTF.

This clonotype came up once. Being one base from a much bigger clone, this may be a read error. This chain links TRBV25-1 with TRBJ1-1; possibly TRBD1 for D (5 bases). CDR1 is MGHDK and CDR2 is SYGVNS in the germline V gene. The length of the CDR3 is 18 residues. The CDR3 region has the DNA TGTGCCAGCAGTGAACTGGGAAGGACAAATTGGATGAACGCTGAAGCTTTCTTT. Translation gives CASSELGRTNWMNAEAFF.